This T cell receptor (beta chain) is from a study of graft-versus-host responses after intestinal transplantation. On the study more broadly: Every recipient underwent anti-thymocyte globulin induction, then tacrolimus and steroids for roughly 3 years. Study results and limitations: HvG clone declines early post-transplant were associated with peak circulating GvH levels.

The CDR3 consists of 16 residues. V was clipped by 0 bases and J by 0 bases, with 12 bases between them. The V gene's germline CDR1 is SGHDT and CDR2 YYEEEE. This table comes from immunoSEQ multiplex PCR, and its TCRdb copy is limited to in-frame clones, with some not included. The table lists around 90,000 clones, approximately 94% of them singletons. Notes on this clone: Its antigen is currently unknown.

This TCR was sampled from a human donor who was the organ donor for an intestinal transplant. The gene calls are TRBV5-6 and TRBJ1-1; D is possibly TRBD1 (5 bases). The source material was unstimulated CD4+ T cells sorted from spleen or lymph node cells, sampled before transplant. The CDR3 nucleotides are TGTGCCAGCAGCTTGGCCCGGGGGAACCTGAACACTGAAGCTTTCTTT. Amino acids: CASSLARGNLNTEAFF.